What follows are 28 T cell receptor beta chains derived from one specimen sequenced in a study of blood T cell repertoires in COVID-19. Sequenced by immunoSEQ multiplex PCR; TCRdb stores in-frame clones only, minus some. The data contain about 180,000 clones, approximately 80% of them singletons. The sequenced sample was peripheral blood. The receptors originated from a woman aged 35 to 49 with COVID-19, enrolled during active disease.

The gene calls are TRBV3-1 (or the pseudogene TRBV3-2) and TRBJ2-7, with 7 nucleotides matching TRBD1. With V trimmed by 3 bases and J by 0 bases, 11 bases remained unmatched. The CDR3 is made up of 17 amino acids. The germline CDR1 and CDR2 sequences are LGHDT and YNNKEL (reference sequence). CDR3 protein: CASSHLSPGQTSYEQYF. As DNA, the CDR3 is TGTGCCAGCAGCCATTTGTCCCCGGGACAGACCTCCTACGAGCAGTACTTC.

The V call is TRBV3-1 (or the pseudogene TRBV3-2), the J call TRBJ2-2; weak D call: TRBD2 (7 bases). Trimming stripped 4 bases from V and 4 bases from J, with 22 bases between. The CDR3 has 18 amino acids. The germline V gene has CDR1 LGHDT and CDR2 YNNKEL (reference sequence). Here the CDR3 reads CASSPYVGGRAATGELFF. The CDR3 coding sequence is TGTGCCAGCAGCCCGTACGTAGGGGGGAGGGCCGCCACCGGGGAGCTGTTTTTT.

This clone was counted only a few times. The genes are TRBV10-3 and TRBJ1-2, with 9 bases lining up with TRBD1. The CDR3 covers 13 residues. Germline assignment: CDR1 ENHRY and CDR2 SYGVKD. The ends lost 10 bases at V and 4 bases at J; junction bases unmatched: 7. The CDR3 coding sequence is TGTGCCACCCACGCGGACAGGGGCTATGGCTACACCTTC. It is translated as CATHADRGYGYTF.

The chain couples TRBV27 to TRBJ2-2; 9 bases are shared with TRBD2. The germline V gene has CDR1 MNHEY and CDR2 SMNVEV (reference sequence). The CDR3 length is 14 residues. V lost 7 bases and J lost 7; bases outside the gene matches: 7. CDR3 in amino acids: CASTQRGANGELFF. The CDR3 nucleotides are TGTGCCAGCACTCAGCGGGGGGCTAACGGGGAGCTGTTTTTT.

J is TRBJ1-3 and V is TRBV6-1; D ambiguous. This CDR3 has 13 amino acids. The V gene lost 2 bases and the J gene lost 4 bases, with 6 bases spanning the gap. Germline V lookup: CDR1 MNHNS, CDR2 SASEGT. In nucleotides, the CDR3 is TGTGCCAGCAGTGAACAGCGCGGAAACACCATATATTTT. It codes for CASSEQRGNTIYF.

This clone has only one observation. This rearrangement joins TRBV14 to TRBJ2-3; the D gene is possibly TRBD2 (5 bases). Germline CDR1 reads SGHDN; CDR2 reads FVKESK. Trimming cost V 0 bases and J 5 bases, with 15 bases left between them. CDR3 size: 16 residues. The CDR3 sequence is CASSQDSVPGRDTQYF. As DNA, the CDR3 is TGTGCCAGCAGCCAAGACAGCGTACCGGGGAGAGATACGCAGTATTTT.

As regards this clone: At one boundary the junction diverges from the germline segment, which might be a read error. The V and J genes are TRBV7-2 and TRBJ1-2; TRBD1 is a possible D gene (6 bases). Germline V gene data show CDR1 as SGHTA and CDR2 as FQGNSA. CDR3 length: 16 amino acids. CDR3 nucleotide sequence: TGTGCCAGCAGCTTCAGGGGTACCATGCCTAACTATGACTACACCTTC. Amino acid sequence: CASSFRGTMPNYDYTF.

This clone was counted once. The chain joins TRBV7-3 to TRBJ1-6, with TRBD1 identical over 7 bases. The CDR3 consists of 14 residues. V shed 1 base, J shed 10 bases, and the junction held 4 bases outside the gene matches. Germline V gives CDR1 SGHTA, CDR2 FQGTGA. The CDR3 DNA follows: TGTGCCAGCAGCTTAATAGGGGGCCAGTCACCCCTCCACTTT. Amino acid sequence: CASSLIGGQSPLHF. The variable domain in full, completed from reference TRBV7-3 and TRBJ1-6, reads GAGVSQTPSNKVTEKGKYVELRCDPISGHTALYWYRQSLGQGPEFLIYFQGTGAADDSGLPNDRFFAVRPEGSVSTLKIQRTERGDSAVYLCASSLIGGQSPLHFGNGTRLTVT.

The chain is built from TRBV19 and TRBJ2-1; D may be TRBD1 (5 bases). The V gene's germline CDR1 is LNHDA and CDR2 SQIVND (reference sequence). The ends were cut back, 7 bases at V and 3 bases at J, with 16 bases in the middle. The CDR3 contains 15 residues. The DNA of the CDR3 is TGTGCCAGTACCATTGGGGCGATCGACTACAATGAGCAGTTCTTC. Translating it yields CASTIGAIDYNEQFF. The variable domain in full, with the rest retrieved from reference TRBV19 and TRBJ2-1, is DGGITQSPKYLFRKEGQNVTLSCEQNLNHDAMYWYRQDPGQGLRLIYYSQIVNDFQKGDIAEGYSVSREKKESFPLTVTSAQKNPTAFYLCASTIGAIDYNEQFFGPGTRLTVL.

The CDR3, as DNA: TGTGCCAGCAGTTTCCTAGGGGGACTAGCGGAGAACAATGAGCAGTTCTTC. This translates into CASSFLGGLAENNEQFF. The chain links TRBV27 to TRBJ2-1; 11 bases are shared with TRBD2. Germline CDR1 MNHEY, CDR2 SMNVEV (reference sequence). With 3 bases clipped from V and 5 bases from J, the junction kept 9 bases outside the gene matches. The CDR3 is 17 residues long.

The rearrangement links TRBV27 to TRBJ2-1; the D gene is possibly TRBD2 (5 bases). The ends were cut back, 2 bases at V and 10 bases at J, with 18 bases in the middle. The germline V gene encodes CDR1 MNHEY and CDR2 SMNVEV (reference sequence). The CDR3 totals 15 residues. The CDR3 DNA reads as TGTGCCAGCAGTTTAGAAGTGGGAGACTCTTGGGAGCAGTTCTTC. Protein product: CASSLEVGDSWEQFF.

This clone occurred a few times. The chain joins TRBV6-4 to TRBJ2-2, with D perhaps TRBD1 (7 bases). Germline V gene data show CDR1 as MRHNA and CDR2 as SNTAGT. The CDR3 is 14 amino acids. Between the trimmed V and J ends, which lost 8 bases and 3 bases, there was a span of 13 bases. The CDR3 protein is CASSGDRDTGELFF. The CDR3 DNA sequence: TGTGCCAGCTCGGGAGACAGGGACACCGGGGAGCTGTTTTTT.

On this clone: At one of its ends the junction is not consistent with the germline gene, which may arise from a read error. The chain recombines TRBV6-1 with TRBJ2-2; TRBD1 matches at 7 bases. Germline values: CDR1 MNHNS, CDR2 SASEGT. The CDR3 contains 16 residues. In DNA form, the CDR3 reads TGTGCCAGCAGGGAAGGGACAGCAAAGTACACCGGGGAGCTGTTTTTT. It translates to CASREGTAKYTGELFF.

This rearrangement joins TRBV13 to TRBJ2-7; D remains ambiguous. Trimming took 5 bases from V and 3 from J, leaving 5 bases between them. The CDR3 is made up of 11 amino acids. Germline-derived CDR1 and CDR2 are PRHDT and FYEKMQ (reference sequence). The CDR3 nucleotides read TGTGCCAGCAGCCGAGACTACGAGCAGTACTTC. It is translated as CASSRDYEQYF.

The chain recombines TRBV6-5 with TRBJ1-6; TRBD1 is a possible D gene (6 bases). Deletions cut 9 bases from V and 6 bases from J, with 9 bases between. CDR3 length equals 12 residues. From germline, CDR1 is MNHEY and CDR2 SVGAGI. The CDR3 DNA follows: TGTGCCAGTACAGGGTTTAATTCACCCCTCCACTTT. It codes for CASTGFNSPLHF.

V gene TRBV2 combines with J gene TRBJ1-5, with TRBD1 matching over 7 bases. V lost 6 bases to trimming and J lost 2 bases; unmatched junction nucleotides: 7. The CDR3 contains 15 residues. CDR1 and CDR2 (germline): SNHLY, FYNNEI. The CDR3, as DNA: TGTGCCAGCAGCTACAGGGGTTCGGGCAATCAGCCCCAGCATTTT. It yields the protein CASSYRGSGNQPQHF.

This chain links TRBV21-1 with TRBJ1-5. TRBV21-1 is a known pseudogene. CDR3 length: 16 residues. The CDR3 region has the DNA TGTGCCAGCAGCAAACACTGCCCTCTCAGCAATCAGCCCCAGCATTTT. Translation gives CASSKHCPLSNQPQHF.

The chain couples TRBV5-6 to TRBJ2-2, with a tentative D call TRBD2 (6 bases). Looked up from germline, CDR1 is SGHDT and CDR2 is YYEEEE. V was pared by 3 bases and J by 3 bases, with 12 bases between. This CDR3 has 15 residues. CDR3 bases: TGTGCCAGCAGCTACCCGGAGGGCGACACCGGGGAGCTGTTTTTT. This sequence encodes CASSYPEGDTGELFF.

The V and J genes are TRBV19 and TRBJ1-2; no reliable D call. The CDR3 extends over 15 amino acids. Germline assignment: CDR1 LNHDA and CDR2 SQIVND (reference sequence). Trimming left V 7 bases short and J 6 bases short, with 21 bases between. The CDR3 protein is CASIPTATLLNGYTF. CDR3 bases: TGTGCCAGTATCCCAACAGCAACTCTTCTCAATGGCTACACCTTC.

This clone was counted once. This chain connects TRBV29-1 to TRBJ2-7; 9 bases align to TRBD1. The CDR3 has 16 amino acids. Germline loops: CDR1 SQVTM, CDR2 ANQGSEA. V was clipped by 4 bases and J by 7 bases; unmatched bases: 17. The CDR3 DNA is TGCAGCGTTGGAGTCGGAGTTGGGACAGGGAAGAAAGAGCAGTACTTC. Amino acid sequence: CSVGVGVGTGKKEQYF.

This chain links TRBV29-1 with TRBJ2-2; 7 nucleotides line up with TRBD1. The germline CDR1 and CDR2 sequences are SQVTM and ANQGSEA. The junction had 9 bases not matched to a gene; V was cut back by 0 bases and J by 5 bases. The CDR3 runs to 16 residues. The CDR3 DNA follows: TGCAGCGTTGAAGAAGGAAGGGGGCTGAATACCGGGGAGCTGTTTTTT. It yields the protein CSVEEGRGLNTGELFF.

This clone has only one observation. The chain employs TRBV16 and TRBJ1-5; tentatively, D is TRBD1 (6 bases). CDR3 length: 15 residues. Germline V lookup: CDR1 KGHSY, CDR2 FQNENV. V lost 0 bases, J lost 2 bases, and 8 bases lay in between. This CDR3 is CASSQSGGRNQPQHF. The CDR3 coding sequence is TGTGCCAGCAGCCAATCGGGGGGGCGCAATCAGCCCCAGCATTTT.

This clone was detected only a few times. This rearrangement joins TRBV9 to TRBJ1-1; a weak D match, TRBD1 (6 bases). The ends were cut back, 2 bases at V and 1 base at J, with 9 bases in the middle. This CDR3 comprises 14 residues. Germline V gene lookup returns CDR1 SGDLS and CDR2 YYNGEE. This CDR3 reads CASSVGTSNTEAFF. CDR3 nucleotides: TGTGCCAGCAGCGTCGGGACATCGAACACTGAAGCTTTCTTT.

Only one count was recorded for this clone. The rearrangement links TRBV2 to TRBJ1-6, with no clear D. The V gene lost 3 bases and the J gene lost 4 bases, with 7 bases spanning the gap. The CDR3 covers 14 residues. The germline V gene encodes CDR1 SNHLY and CDR2 FYNNEI. CDR3 region: CASSEEAYNSPLHF. The CDR3 nucleotides read TGTGCCAGCAGTGAGGAGGCTTATAATTCACCCCTCCACTTT.

The V call is TRBV2, the J call TRBJ2-1, with TRBD1 matching over 10 bases. V shed 10 bases, J shed 4 bases, and the junction held 4 bases outside the gene matches. Germline assignment: CDR1 SNHLY and CDR2 FYNNEI. This CDR3 region has 13 residues. CDR3 coding DNA: TGTGCCACCCAGGGACAGGGGTACAATGAGCAGTTCTTC. Its translation: CATQGQGYNEQFF.

The chain uses TRBV28 and TRBJ1-3; TRBD1 is a possible D gene (6 bases). This CDR3 spans 16 amino acids. The V gene lost 2 bases and the J gene lost 0 bases, with 11 bases spanning the gap. CDR1 MDHEN and CDR2 SYDVKM come from the germline V gene. The CDR3 spells CASSLPGTLSGNTIYF. The CDR3 coding sequence is TGTGCCAGCAGTTTACCCGGGACACTCTCTGGAAACACCATATATTTT.

This clone was detected a few times. V is TRBV12-3 or TRBV12-4 and J is TRBJ2-3; no firm D call. V lost 2 bases and J 5 bases, leaving 8 bases between the germline ends. The CDR3 spans 13 residues. CDR3 in DNA: TGTGCCAGCAGTTTAATTCTCGGAGATACGCAGTATTTT. This encodes CASSLILGDTQYF.

CDR3 in DNA: TGTGCCAGCAGCTCCGGGACTAGCAGCTCCTACGAGCAGTACTTC. It encodes CASSSGTSSSYEQYF. The chain recombines TRBV11-2 with TRBJ2-7; 9 nucleotides agree with TRBD2. Germline trimming cut 4 bases from V and 0 bases from J; bases unmatched to any gene: 4. This CDR3 has 15 amino acids. Germline loops: CDR1 SGHAT, CDR2 FQNNGV.